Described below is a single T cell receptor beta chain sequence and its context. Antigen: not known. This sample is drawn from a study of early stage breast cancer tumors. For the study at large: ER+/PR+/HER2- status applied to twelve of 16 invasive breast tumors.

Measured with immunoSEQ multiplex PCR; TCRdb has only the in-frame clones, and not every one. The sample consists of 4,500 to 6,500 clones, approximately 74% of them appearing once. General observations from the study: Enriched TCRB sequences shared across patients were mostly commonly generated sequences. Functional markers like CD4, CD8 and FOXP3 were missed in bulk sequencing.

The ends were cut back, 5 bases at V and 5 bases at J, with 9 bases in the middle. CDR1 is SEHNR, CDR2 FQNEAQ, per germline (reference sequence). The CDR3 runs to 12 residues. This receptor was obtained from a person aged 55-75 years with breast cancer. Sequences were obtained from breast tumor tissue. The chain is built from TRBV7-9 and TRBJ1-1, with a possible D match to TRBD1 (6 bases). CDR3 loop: CASSLRGTEAFF. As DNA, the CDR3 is TGTGCCAGCAGCCTCAGGGGTACTGAAGCTTTCTTT.